The clone carrying this TCR beta chain came up a few times. As yet, its antigen is unknown. As part of library construction, unique molecular identifiers were attached to individual cDNA molecules. TCRdb re-derived calls from the 5' RACE reads in MiXCR, one entry per CDR3 protein. The sample includes 53,000 or so distinct CDR3 sequences, around 12% of them seen just once. These data are taken from a study of early T cells in non-severe SARS-CoV-2 infection. Study context: The sequenced material was bulk RNA from unsorted whole blood, and its chains were unpaired. Whole-study results and caveats: A preference for anti-spike CD8 responses marked VDJdb matching, which missed private and CD4 specificities.

The germline V gene has CDR1 SEHNR and CDR2 FQNEAQ (reference sequence). V was clipped by 1 base and J by 5 bases; unmatched bases: 10. The CDR3 consists of 16 residues. This rearrangement joins TRBV7-9 to TRBJ2-5, with 7 bases identical to TRBD2. The sample was whole blood, taken at baseline. This TCR was recovered from an adult who was a healthcare worker with PCR-confirmed SARS-CoV-2 infection or an uninfected control (not recorded which). The CDR3 loop is CASSLDGGSLGETQYF. The CDR3, as DNA: TGTGCCAGCAGCTTAGATGGCGGGAGTCTTGGGGAGACCCAGTACTTC. The full variable domain, rest sourced from reference TRBV7-9 and TRBJ2-5, is DTGVSQNPRHKITKRGQNVTFRCDPISEHNRLYWYRQTLGQGPEFLTYFQNEAQLEKSRLLSDRFSAERPKGSFSTLEIQRTEQGDSAMYLCASSLDGGSLGETQYFGPGTRLLVL.